This entry describes one T cell receptor beta chain. Its specificity is unknown. CDR1 and CDR2 (germline): MNHEY, SVGEGT. Trimming left V 5 bases short and J 6 bases short, with 14 bases between. This CDR3 is 14 amino acids long. Libraries were prepared by immunoSEQ multiplex PCR; TCRdb keeps only in-frame clonotypes and omits some of them. Of 86,000 or so clones in the sample, about 92% are singletons; the top ten hold 2.2%. These data come from a study of T cell responses to AZD1222 COVID-19 vaccine. Overall study: Second doses were pooled across both intervals (about 4 or about 12 weeks).

The study, taken as a whole, reports: Unmutated variant regions are reportedly targeted by nearly half of spike-specific TCRs. Mostly white British, mostly female donors; authors suggested clonal diversity may be underestimated. Increases in Spike-specific TCR breadth and depth were seen after two AZD1222 doses.

This chain joins TRBV6-2 or TRBV6-3 and TRBJ1-5; D is unclear. The TCR comes from an adult in good health. The sequencing used peripheral blood, collected on day 0 of AZD1222 vaccination. CDR3 residues: CASSPYSATQPQHF. The CDR3 DNA is TGTGCCAGCAGTCCCTACAGCGCCACTCAGCCCCAGCATTTT.